The subject of this entry is one TCR beta chain. The entry originates in a study of blood T cell repertoires in COVID-19. Study summary: Sources were T cells, B-cell-depleted T cells, or PBMCs; the material itself was cDNA or gDNA.

Profiling relied on immunoSEQ multiplex PCR, and the TCRdb table lists in-frame clones only, not all of them. The data contain 63,000 or so clones, 65% to 90% of them singletons. CDR1 MRHNA and CDR2 SNTAGT come from the germline V gene. V shed 3 bases and J shed 5 bases, with 10 bases lying between them. This CDR3 is 13 amino acids long. This chain joins TRBV6-4 and TRBJ2-5; D possibly corresponds to TRBD2 (6 bases). The sequenced sample was peripheral blood. This clonotype originated in a man of 80 years or more with active COVID-19. The CDR3 DNA follows: TGTGCCAGCAGTGAATACAGCGGGGAGACCCAGTACTTC. It codes for CASSEYSGETQYF.